This record looks at one T cell receptor beta chain sequence and its context. This clone was counted between two and nine times. What antigen it recognizes has not been identified. No base quality information exists; no much larger clone differs at one position. The immunoSEQ Assay, a bias-controlled multiplex PCR, was used to amplify TCRbeta CDR3 regions from genomic DNA. The original methods were these. The number of nucleated cells in each sample was estimated by amplification of reference gene primers within the assay. To quantify the absolute abundance of each unique TCRbeta CDR3 rearrangement, sequence reads were collapsed and filtered. For each sample, productive Simpson clonality was calculated as the square root of Simpson's diversity index over productive rearrangements. TCRdb took over this immuneACCESS table, retaining in-frame rearrangements with V and J assigned. Such tables are incomplete; in checked studies, under half of the missing clones stem from an unresolved V gene, and the remainder is unexplained. Clone size and V and J calls were adopted from that table, with D and trimming inferred from the DNA. For this sample the table gives 300,000 to 350,000 clones, of which more than 70% were detected only once. Clones ranked in the top ten supply approximately 1.6% of the sample.

CDR1 and CDR2, looked up from the germline V gene (reference sequence), are MNHEY and SMNVEV. Unmatched junction bases come to 4, with V trimmed by 7 bases and J by 1 base. Inclusive of the bounding cysteine and phenylalanine, the CDR3 is 15 residues long. Just CDR3 DNA is preserved here, 45 bases in frame from base 1. The sample originates from a study of blood T cell repertoires in COVID-19 (dated by TCRdb to the early 2020s). Describing the broader study: Samples from collaborators originated in the United States, Italy and Spain and spanned both the acute and convalescent phases of COVID-19. The repertoires were released in a freely available public database meant as a resource for research on the immune response to SARS-CoV-2. The sample metadata nearly always contained a de-identified subject ID, COVID-19 status, age in years and sex. Samples came from the ongoing ImmuneRACE study (first 160 participants) plus 1,254 subjects from 6 global collaborators. Where available, HLA class I and class II types were obtained from metadata supplied by the sample provider rather than from assay-based typing. Deeply sampled blood TCRbeta repertoires from subjects exposed to, actively infected with, or recovered from COVID-19 were included in the dataset. The prospective study material was composed of cDNA or gDNA derived from T cells, B-cell-depleted T cells, or PBMCs.

One collaborating source in Seattle enrolled patients during active infection and followed them longitudinally through the course of disease. Each collaborating institution followed its own protocols to collect whole blood in K2EDTA tubes. For TCRbeta analysis, collaborator samples were shipped as frozen whole blood, as isolated PBMCs, or as DNA extracted from either sample type. The paper as a whole reports these results and caveats: How much clinical and demographic metadata was included differed by source and by participant, and the metadata was provided uncurated.

The origin of this receptor is a woman younger than 45 with COVID-19, enrolled during active disease. The material sequenced was peripheral blood. The chain couples TRBV27 to TRBJ1-5; a stretch of 10 junction bases matches TRBD1. The nucleotides are TGTGCCAGCACCCCGACAGGGGGCAGCAATCAGCCCCAGCATTTT. It translates to CASTPTGGSNQPQHF.